The rows below give T cell receptor beta chains drawn from one sample of a study of T cells after yellow fever vaccination. TCRdb called the 5' RACE reads again in MiXCR, with one record for every CDR3 protein. The repertoire has around 340,000 distinct CDR3 sequences, 8.5% to 9% of them found once; the top ten carry roughly 17%. The input for sequencing was PBMCs, taken on the day of the first yellow fever vaccination. These receptors originate from a man aged 18-30 years who received the YFV17D yellow fever vaccine. The CDR3 runs from the conserved cysteine through the conserved F or W. The order of the fields is J gene, D gene, V gene, clone size, CDR3 DNA, CDR3 protein. A D gene is named only where the DNA matches it firmly. Clone size is not always given. Where it is, it says once, few, many or a class for expanded clones.

>TRBJ1-4|NA|TRBV5-1|many
TGCGCCAGCAGCTTGAAAGACCCACTGGATGAAAAACTGTTTTTT
CASSLKDPLDEKLFF
>TRBJ2-7|TRBD1|TRBV20-1|NA
TGCAGTGCTCTTCAGACAGGGGGGGGGTACGAGCAGTACTTC
CSALQTGGGYEQYF
>TRBJ1-1|NA|TRBV5-1|NA
TGCGCCAGCAGCTTGGTAGGTCTGGACACTGAAGCTTTCTTT
CASSLVGLDTEAFF
>TRBJ2-7|TRBD1|TRBV7-9|few
TGTGCCAGCAGCTCACCGAGGCAAGGGGGCACCTACGAGCAGTACTTC
CASSSPRQGGTYEQYF
>TRBJ1-1|NA|TRBV28|few
TGTGCCAGCAGTTCCCCGGGACGGGGCGGAAACACTGAAGCTTTCTTT
CASSSPGRGGNTEAFF
>TRBJ2-7|NA|TRBV7-2|NA
TGTGCCAGCAGCTCCCGGGGCGAGGGCCACGAGCAGTACTTC
CASSSRGEGHEQYF
>TRBJ1-3|NA|TRBV7-2|NA
TGTGCCAGCAGCTTAAAGGGGGAGGACACCATATATTTT
CASSLKGEDTIYF
>TRBJ2-2|TRBD1|TRBV5-4|many
TGTGCCAGCAGCGTGGGGACAGGGAACACCGGGGAGCTGTTTTTT
CASSVGTGNTGELFF
>TRBJ2-3|NA|TRBV12-3/TRBV12-4|NA
TGTGCCAGCAGCTCCTCCTACAAAGACAGGGGAGGGGATACGCAGTATTTT
CASSSSYKDRGGDTQYF
>TRBJ2-1|TRBD2|TRBV20-1|few
TGCAGTGCTAGAGTCGGCGGGGGGCATGAGCAGTTCTTC
CSARVGGGHEQFF
>TRBJ1-1|NA|TRBV12-3/TRBV12-4|many
TGTGCCAGCAGTTTTTCGGCAGGTTATACAGCTTTCTTT
CASSFSAGYTAFF
>TRBJ1-2|TRBD1|TRBV4-1|few
TGCGCCAGCAGGGACCTTTGGGGACAGGGACGATATGGCTACACCTTC
CASRDLWGQGRYGYTF
>TRBJ2-5|NA|TRBV21-1|NA
TGTGCCAGCAGCAAGGGGGACAGACCGGGTCCAGAGACCCAGTACTTC
CASSKGDRPGPETQYF
>TRBJ1-1|NA|TRBV20-1|NA
TGCAGTGCTAGATCGAACACTGAAGCTTTCTTT
CSARSNTEAFF
>TRBJ2-5|NA|TRBV5-1|few
TGCGCCAGCAGCTTGGCCGAACCCTCCCAAGAGACCCAGTACTTC
CASSLAEPSQETQYF
>TRBJ2-5|NA|TRBV7-2|NA
TGTGCCAGCAGGTCCCGGACAGAAGAGACCCAGTACTTC
CASRSRTEETQYF
>TRBJ2-5|NA|TRBV20-1|NA
TGCAGTGCTAGACATACCGGGACTGGGTACCAAGAGACCCAGTACTTC
CSARHTGTGYQETQYF
>TRBJ1-4|NA|TRBV12-3/TRBV12-4|NA
TGTGCCAGCAGTTTAGAAGGACGCTCAACTAATGAAAAACTGTTTTTT
CASSLEGRSTNEKLFF
>TRBJ2-5|NA|TRBV7-2|few
TGTGCCAGCAGCTTAGACCTCCGGGAGACCCAGTACTTC
CASSLDLRETQYF
>TRBJ1-2|TRBD1|TRBV5-4|NA
TGTGCCAGCAGCTGGGACAGGGGGCAACGTGGCTACACCTTC
CASSWDRGQRGYTF
>TRBJ2-2|NA|TRBV6-2/TRBV6-3|NA
TGTGCCAGCTCCGACCCTCCTAAGGCCGGGGAGCTGTTTTTT
CASSDPPKAGELFF
>TRBJ2-7|NA|TRBV7-9|few
TGTGCCAGCAGCTTCTCGTATGCCTACGAGCAGTACTTC
CASSFSYAYEQYF
>TRBJ2-3|TRBD1|TRBV15|few
TGTGCCACCAGCAGAGATCCCCGAATTTACAGGGGACCCAACACAGATACGCAGTATTTT
CATSRDPRIYRGPNTDTQYF
>TRBJ2-3|NA|TRBV7-2|few
TGTGCCAGCAGCTCCCACCGAGGGGGCACAGATACGCAGTATTTT
CASSSHRGGTDTQYF
>TRBJ2-1|NA|TRBV14|NA
TGTGCCAGCAGCCGACTCCGGGACGGCTACAATGAGCAGTTCTTC
CASSRLRDGYNEQFF
>TRBJ1-5|NA|TRBV21-1|NA
TGTGCCAGCAGCAGGACCGACAGAGGCAATCAGCCCCAGCATTTT
CASSRTDRGNQPQHF
>TRBJ1-5|TRBD1|TRBV7-9|NA
TGTGCCAGCAGCCCGCCGGGACAGTATAATCAGCCCCAGCATTTT
CASSPPGQYNQPQHF
>TRBJ1-6|NA|TRBV2|NA
TGTGCCAGCAGTTACTCCTTCCCGAGTTTCTTTAATTCACCCCTCCACTTT
CASSYSFPSFFNSPLHF
>TRBJ1-1|NA|TRBV5-1|NA
TGCGCCAGCAGCATGCCAGGGGTTCGGACTGAAGCTTTCTTT
CASSMPGVRTEAFF
>TRBJ1-6|NA|TRBV15|NA
TGTGCCACCAGCAGAGATAAGACCCATTCACCCCTCCACTTT
CATSRDKTHSPLHF
>TRBJ1-6|NA|TRBV20-1|few
TGCAGTGCTAGAGCGGAGGCGAATAATTCACCCCTCCACTTT
CSARAEANNSPLHF
>TRBJ2-6|NA|TRBV7-2|NA
TGTGCCAGCAGCTCATGGGGTAGTGGGGCCAACGTCCTGACTTTC
CASSSWGSGANVLTF
>TRBJ2-7|NA|TRBV5-8|NA
TGTGCCATCAGCCCGGGGCGCCGGGAGGAGCAGTACTTC
CAISPGRREEQYF
>TRBJ1-5|NA|TRBV24-1|NA
TGTGCCACCAGTGATAGTCGCCAGGATAGCAATCAGCCCCAGCATTTT
CATSDSRQDSNQPQHF
>TRBJ2-2|NA|TRBV7-9|NA
TGTGCCAGCAGCTTTAGTATGATCAACACCGGGGAGCTGTTTTTT
CASSFSMINTGELFF
>TRBJ1-2|NA|TRBV29-1|NA
TGCAGCGCCGCCTCCGGTGGGTATGGCTACACCTTC
CSAASGGYGYTF
>TRBJ2-4|NA|TRBV20-1|few
TGCAGTGCTAGACCCGGTCAGGGTTCAGCGTCCAAAAACATTCAGTACTTC
CSARPGQGSASKNIQYF
>TRBJ2-5|TRBD2|TRBV4-2|few
TGTGCCAGCAGCCAAGTCGGCGGGGGGCTCCAAGAGACCCAGTACTTC
CASSQVGGGLQETQYF
>TRBJ2-2|TRBD2|TRBV11-1|few
TGTGCCAGCAGCCTCGGGGGGGGAGCCGGGGAGCTGTTTTTT
CASSLGGGAGELFF
>TRBJ1-2|NA|TRBV29-1|many
TGCAGCGTCCGACGAATTGCAGGGTCCTATGGCTACACCTTC
CSVRRIAGSYGYTF
>TRBJ2-1|NA|TRBV5-1|few
TGCGCCAGCAGCTTGATCCCAGGGAGCTCCTACAATGAGCAGTTCTTC
CASSLIPGSSYNEQFF
>TRBJ2-5|NA|TRBV6-2/TRBV6-3|NA
TGTGCCAGCAGCCCAAGGGGGGGAGAAGAGACCCAGTACTTC
CASSPRGGEETQYF
>TRBJ1-1|TRBD1|TRBV25-1|many
TGTGCCAGCAGTAAGGGACAGAGGACTGAAGCTTTCTTT
CASSKGQRTEAFF
>TRBJ2-1|NA|TRBV27|NA
TGTGCCAGCAGCCGGGTCCTAACATACAATGAGCAGTTCTTC
CASSRVLTYNEQFF
>TRBJ2-2|NA|TRBV6-5|few
TGTGCCAGCAGTTACTCAGGGTGGAACACCGGGGAGCTGTTTTTT
CASSYSGWNTGELFF
>TRBJ2-1|TRBD1|TRBV9|NA
TGTGCCAGCAGCGTACCGGGACAGTTGGGGGCCTACAATGAGCAGTTCTTC
CASSVPGQLGAYNEQFF
>TRBJ2-5|TRBD2|TRBV7-9|NA
TGTGCCAGCAGCTTTACGGGGGGGAAAGAGACCCAGTACTTC
CASSFTGGKETQYF
>TRBJ2-3|NA|TRBV7-2|NA
TGTGCCAGCAGCTTATGGGACACAGATACGCAGTATTTT
CASSLWDTDTQYF
>TRBJ2-3|NA|TRBV12-3/TRBV12-4|once
TGTGCCAGCAGTTTAGATCCCCGTGAACCGCGTCTAGACACAGATACGCAGTATTTT
CASSLDPREPRLDTDTQYF
>TRBJ2-1|TRBD2|TRBV5-1|NA
TGCGCCAGCAGCTGGAGCGGGGTTTCCTACAATGAGCAGTTCTTC
CASSWSGVSYNEQFF
>TRBJ2-7|NA|TRBV7-2|few
TGTGCCAGCAGCCATACTATGGCCCCTTACGAGCAGTACTTC
CASSHTMAPYEQYF
>TRBJ1-2|TRBD1|TRBV5-1|NA
TGCGCCAGCAGCTTGGGGGCCCCGGGACAGGGATCTTTTTATGGCTACACCTTC
CASSLGAPGQGSFYGYTF
>TRBJ2-5|TRBD1|TRBV28|few
TGTGCCAGTAGGACAGGGGCGACATCAGAGACCCAGTACTTC
CASRTGATSETQYF
>TRBJ2-3|TRBD2|TRBV9|many
TGTGCCAGCAGCGTAGTTCCCAGCGGGGTTAGCACAGATACGCAGTATTTT
CASSVVPSGVSTDTQYF
>TRBJ1-1|NA|TRBV29-1|many
TGCAGCGTTGCCCTCTTGGGTAACACTGAAGCTTTCTTT
CSVALLGNTEAFF
>TRBJ2-1|NA|TRBV10-3|many
TGTGCCATCAGTGACAACAATGAGCAGTTCTTC
CAISDNNEQFF
>TRBJ1-6|NA|TRBV5-1|NA
TGCGCCAGCAGCTTGGGGCCCAGAGTTGGCGCCTATAATTCACCCCTCCACTTT
CASSLGPRVGAYNSPLHF